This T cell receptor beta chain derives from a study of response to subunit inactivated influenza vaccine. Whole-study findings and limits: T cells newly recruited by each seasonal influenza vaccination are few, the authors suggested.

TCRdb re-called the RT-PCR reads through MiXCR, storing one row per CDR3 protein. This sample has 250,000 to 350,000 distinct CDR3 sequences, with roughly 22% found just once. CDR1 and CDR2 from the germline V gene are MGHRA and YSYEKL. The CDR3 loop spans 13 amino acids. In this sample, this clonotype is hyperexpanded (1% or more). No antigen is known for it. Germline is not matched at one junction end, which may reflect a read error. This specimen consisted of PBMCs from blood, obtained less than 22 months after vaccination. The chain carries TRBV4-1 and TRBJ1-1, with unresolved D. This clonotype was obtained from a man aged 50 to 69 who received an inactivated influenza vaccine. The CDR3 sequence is CASSQVLNTEAFF. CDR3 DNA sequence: TGTGCCAGCAGCCAAGTGCTGAACACTGAAGCTTTCTTT.